A selection of T cell receptor beta chains follows, all from one sample in a study of cytomegalovirus exposure and HLA in healthy donors. Libraries were prepared by immunoSEQ multiplex PCR; TCRdb keeps only in-frame clonotypes and omits some of them. Of under 200,000 clones in the sample, roughly 79% were seen once. The sample was PBMCs. All receptors come from a male donor in good health and CMV-seropositive. The CDR3 runs from the conserved cysteine through the conserved F or W. The D gene is left open where the match is weak. Size tells how often a clone was seen (once, few, many) or the class of an expanded clone, and some rows leave it out.

v_gene: TRBV15
abundance: .
j_gene: TRBJ1-2
d_gene: TRBD1
CDR3nt: TGTGCCACCAGCAGAGATCGGTCAGGGGGCGGCTATGGCTACACCTTC
CDR3aa: CATSRDRSGGGYGYTF

v_gene: TRBV5-1
abundance: .
j_gene: TRBJ2-7
d_gene: TRBD1
CDR3nt: TGCGCCAGCAGCCCCGGACAGGGCGGTTACGAGCAGTACTTC
CDR3aa: CASSPGQGGYEQYF

v_gene: TRBV10-3
abundance: .
j_gene: TRBJ1-2
d_gene: .
CDR3nt: TGTGCCATCAGTGACCTCGGGAGGCTTTACACCTTC
CDR3aa: CAISDLGRLYTF

v_gene: TRBV7-9
abundance: .
j_gene: TRBJ2-3
d_gene: .
CDR3nt: TGTGCCAGCAGCCAGGACAGCGTGGATACGCAGTATTTT
CDR3aa: CASSQDSVDTQYF

v_gene: TRBV7-8
abundance: few
j_gene: TRBJ1-6
d_gene: .
CDR3nt: TGTGCCAGCAGCCTAAAGCGAAACAGGCCAGGGGACCTCCACTTT
CDR3aa: CASSLKRNRPGDLHF

v_gene: TRBV6-1
abundance: many
j_gene: TRBJ2-7
d_gene: TRBD2
CDR3nt: TGTGCCAGCAGTAGAGAGAGCGGGGGTTCCTACGAGCAGTACTTC
CDR3aa: CASSRESGGSYEQYF

v_gene: TRBV10-1
abundance: few
j_gene: TRBJ1-1
d_gene: .
CDR3nt: TGCGCCAGCAGTGAGCACCCACAGGGGAACACTGAAGCTTTCTTT
CDR3aa: CASSEHPQGNTEAFF

v_gene: TRBV5-1
abundance: .
j_gene: TRBJ1-6
d_gene: .
CDR3nt: TGCGCCAGCAGCTTGGGGGTGCAGCGCTCACCCCTCCACTTT
CDR3aa: CASSLGVQRSPLHF

v_gene: TRBV5-1
abundance: .
j_gene: TRBJ2-1
d_gene: .
CDR3nt: TGCGCCAGCAGCATCTTAAACAGTAATGAGCAGTTCTTC
CDR3aa: CASSILNSNEQFF

v_gene: TRBV18
abundance: .
j_gene: TRBJ2-3
d_gene: TRBD2
CDR3nt: TGTGCCAGCTCACCTCAACTAGCGGGGGGTAGCACAGATACGCAGTATTTT
CDR3aa: CASSPQLAGGSTDTQYF

v_gene: TRBV5-1
abundance: .
j_gene: TRBJ2-7
d_gene: TRBD2
CDR3nt: TGCGCCAGCAGCCCCCTCGCCTCCGGGACTAGCGGGGGGAACGAGCAGTACTTC
CDR3aa: CASSPLASGTSGGNEQYF

v_gene: TRBV27
abundance: .
j_gene: TRBJ1-1
d_gene: .
CDR3nt: TGTGCCAGCAGTTTAGCCCGACAGCGCACTGAAGCTTTCTTT
CDR3aa: CASSLARQRTEAFF

v_gene: TRBV5-4
abundance: .
j_gene: TRBJ2-5
d_gene: TRBD2
CDR3nt: TGTGCCAGCAGCTTCCCCCTAGCGGGGGGCGAAGAGACCCAGTACTTC
CDR3aa: CASSFPLAGGEETQYF

v_gene: TRBV11-1
abundance: .
j_gene: TRBJ2-3
d_gene: TRBD2
CDR3nt: TGTGCCAGCAGATCGCGGGGGGACCCCACAGATACGCAGTATTTT
CDR3aa: CASRSRGDPTDTQYF

v_gene: TRBV6-5
abundance: .
j_gene: TRBJ2-1
d_gene: TRBD2
CDR3nt: TGTGCCAGTAGTTACTCGACTAGCGGGGGCGATGAGCAGTTCTTC
CDR3aa: CASSYSTSGGDEQFF

v_gene: TRBV5-1
abundance: few
j_gene: TRBJ1-6
d_gene: .
CDR3nt: TGCGCCAGCAGCTTGTATAGAACACCCCTCCACTTT
CDR3aa: CASSLYRTPLHF

v_gene: TRBV7-9
abundance: .
j_gene: TRBJ2-7
d_gene: TRBD2
CDR3nt: TGTGCCAGCAGGAAAACTAGCGCCTCCTACGAGCAGTACTTC
CDR3aa: CASRKTSASYEQYF

v_gene: TRBV4-1
abundance: .
j_gene: TRBJ2-1
d_gene: TRBD2
CDR3nt: TGCGCCAGCAGCCCGACTAGCGCTCTCTTCTACAATGAGCAGTTCTTC
CDR3aa: CASSPTSALFYNEQFF

v_gene: TRBV2
abundance: few
j_gene: TRBJ2-7
d_gene: TRBD2
CDR3nt: TGTGCCAGCAGTGAAGTGAGACTAGCGGTCTACGAGCAGTACTTC
CDR3aa: CASSEVRLAVYEQYF

v_gene: TRBV29-1
abundance: .
j_gene: TRBJ2-1
d_gene: .
CDR3nt: TGCAGCGTTGAGGAGCGGTCCTACAATGAGCAGTTCTTC
CDR3aa: CSVEERSYNEQFF

v_gene: TRBV7-9
abundance: .
j_gene: TRBJ2-1
d_gene: TRBD1
CDR3nt: TGTGCCAGCAGGCCAAACAGGGGGCGTGAGCAGTTCTTC
CDR3aa: CASRPNRGREQFF

v_gene: TRBV2
abundance: few
j_gene: TRBJ2-5
d_gene: .
CDR3nt: TGTGCCAGCAGAGGGGTGCACTTC
CDR3aa: CASRGVHF

v_gene: TRBV10-1
abundance: .
j_gene: TRBJ2-1
d_gene: TRBD2
CDR3nt: TGCGCCAGCATAGCGGGGGGGTACAATGAGCAGTTCTTC
CDR3aa: CASIAGGYNEQFF

v_gene: TRBV6-1
abundance: few
j_gene: TRBJ1-4
d_gene: TRBD1
CDR3nt: TGTGCCAGCAGTGTTGCGGTTACAGGGGACAAACTGTTTTTT
CDR3aa: CASSVAVTGDKLFF